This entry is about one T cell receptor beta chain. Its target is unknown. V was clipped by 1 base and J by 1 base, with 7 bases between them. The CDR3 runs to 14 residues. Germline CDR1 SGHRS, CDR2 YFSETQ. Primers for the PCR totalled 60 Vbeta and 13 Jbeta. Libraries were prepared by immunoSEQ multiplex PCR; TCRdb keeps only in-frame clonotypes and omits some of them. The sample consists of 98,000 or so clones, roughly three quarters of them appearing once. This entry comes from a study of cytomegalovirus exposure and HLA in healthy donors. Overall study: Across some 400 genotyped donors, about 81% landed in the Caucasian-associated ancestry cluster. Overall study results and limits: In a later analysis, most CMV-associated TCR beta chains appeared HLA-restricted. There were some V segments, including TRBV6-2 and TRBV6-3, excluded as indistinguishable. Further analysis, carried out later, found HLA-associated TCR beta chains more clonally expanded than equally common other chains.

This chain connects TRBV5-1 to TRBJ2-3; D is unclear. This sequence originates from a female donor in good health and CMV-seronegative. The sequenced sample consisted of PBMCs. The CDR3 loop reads CASSLPYGTDTQYF. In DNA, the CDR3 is TGCGCCAGCAGCTTGCCCTATGGCACAGATACGCAGTATTTT.